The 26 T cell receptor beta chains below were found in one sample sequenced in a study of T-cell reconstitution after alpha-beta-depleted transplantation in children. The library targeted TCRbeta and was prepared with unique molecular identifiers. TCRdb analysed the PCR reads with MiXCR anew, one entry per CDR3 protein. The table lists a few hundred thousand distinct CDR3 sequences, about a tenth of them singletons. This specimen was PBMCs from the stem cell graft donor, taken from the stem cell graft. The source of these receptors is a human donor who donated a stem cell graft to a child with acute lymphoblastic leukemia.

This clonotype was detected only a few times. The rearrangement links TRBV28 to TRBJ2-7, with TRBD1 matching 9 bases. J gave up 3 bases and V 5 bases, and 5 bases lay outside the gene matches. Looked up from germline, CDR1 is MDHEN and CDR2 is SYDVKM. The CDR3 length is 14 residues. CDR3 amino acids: CASSVGQGIYEQYF. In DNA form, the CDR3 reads TGTGCCAGCAGTGTGGGACAGGGTATCTACGAGCAGTACTTC.

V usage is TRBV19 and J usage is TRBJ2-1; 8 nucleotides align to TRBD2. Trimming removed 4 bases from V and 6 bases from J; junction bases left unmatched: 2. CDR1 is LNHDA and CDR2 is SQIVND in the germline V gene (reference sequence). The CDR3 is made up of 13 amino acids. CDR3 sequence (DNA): TGTGCCAGTAGTACTCTAGCGGGCAATGAGCAGTTCTTC. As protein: CASSTLAGNEQFF.

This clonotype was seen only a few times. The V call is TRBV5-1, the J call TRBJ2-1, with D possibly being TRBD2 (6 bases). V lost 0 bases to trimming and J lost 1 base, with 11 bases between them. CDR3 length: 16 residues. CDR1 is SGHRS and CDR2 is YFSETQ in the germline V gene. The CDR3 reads CASSLGGGMSYNEQFF. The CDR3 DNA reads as TGCGCCAGCAGCTTGGGGGGCGGGATGTCCTACAATGAGCAGTTCTTC.

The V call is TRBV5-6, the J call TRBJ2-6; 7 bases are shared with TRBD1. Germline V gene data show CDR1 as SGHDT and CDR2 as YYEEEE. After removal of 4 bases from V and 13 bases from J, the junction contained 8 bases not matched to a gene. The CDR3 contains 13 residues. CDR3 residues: CASSRDSTGVLTF. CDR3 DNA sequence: TGTGCCAGCAGCCGGGACAGCACAGGGGTCCTGACTTTC.

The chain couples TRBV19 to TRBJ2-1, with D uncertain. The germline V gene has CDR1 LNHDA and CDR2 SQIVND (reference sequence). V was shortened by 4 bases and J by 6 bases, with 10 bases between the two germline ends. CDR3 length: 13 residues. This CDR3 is CASSNQYGNEQFF. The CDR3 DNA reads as TGTGCCAGTAGTAACCAATACGGCAATGAGCAGTTCTTC.

The CDR3 DNA reads as TGCAGCTCCTCGGGCCCGAACACTGAAGCTTTCTTT. Translated: CSSSGPNTEAFF. The chain combines TRBV29-1 with TRBJ1-1; no definite D call. Germline values: CDR1 SQVTM, CDR2 ANQGSEA. The CDR3 runs 12 residues. V was pared by 8 bases and J by 1 base, with 11 bases between.

The CDR3 DNA is TGTGCCAGCAGTACACTCCGGGCCCTCGGAACTGAAGCTTTCTTT. Translation: CASSTLRALGTEAFF. The V and J genes are TRBV27 and TRBJ1-1; D ambiguous. CDR1 and CDR2 (germline): MNHEY, SMNVEV (reference sequence). Trimming took off 5 bases at V and 5 bases at J, with 18 bases between the two ends. CDR3 length: 15 amino acids.

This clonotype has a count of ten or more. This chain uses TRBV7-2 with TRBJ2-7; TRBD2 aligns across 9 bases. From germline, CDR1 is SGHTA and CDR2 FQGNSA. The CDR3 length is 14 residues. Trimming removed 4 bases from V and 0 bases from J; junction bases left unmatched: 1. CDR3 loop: CASSSTSGSYEQYF. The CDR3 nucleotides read TGTGCCAGCAGCTCGACTAGCGGCTCCTACGAGCAGTACTTC.

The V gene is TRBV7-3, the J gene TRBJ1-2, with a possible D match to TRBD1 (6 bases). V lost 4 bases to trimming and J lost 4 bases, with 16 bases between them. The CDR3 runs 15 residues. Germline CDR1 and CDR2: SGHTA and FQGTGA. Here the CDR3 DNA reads TGTGCCAGCAGCTGGGGCCCAGGGGACACCTATGGCTACACCTTC. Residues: CASSWGPGDTYGYTF.

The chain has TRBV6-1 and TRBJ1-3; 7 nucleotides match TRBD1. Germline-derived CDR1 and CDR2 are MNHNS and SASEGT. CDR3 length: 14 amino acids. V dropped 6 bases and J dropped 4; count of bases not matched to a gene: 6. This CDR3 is CASSHRGSGNTIYF. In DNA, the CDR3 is TGTGCCAGCAGCCACAGGGGATCCGGAAACACCATATATTTT.

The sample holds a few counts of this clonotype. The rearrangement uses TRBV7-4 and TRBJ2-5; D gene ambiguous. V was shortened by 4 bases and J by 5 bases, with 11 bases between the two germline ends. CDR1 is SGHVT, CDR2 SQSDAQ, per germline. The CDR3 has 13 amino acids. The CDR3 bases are TGTGCCAGCAGCTGGCACCAGTGGGAGACCCAGTACTTC. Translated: CASSWHQWETQYF.

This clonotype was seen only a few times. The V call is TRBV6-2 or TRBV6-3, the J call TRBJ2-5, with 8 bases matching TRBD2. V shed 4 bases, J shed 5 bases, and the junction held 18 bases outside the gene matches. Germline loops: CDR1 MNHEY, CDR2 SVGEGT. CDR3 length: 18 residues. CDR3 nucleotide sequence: TGTGCCAGCAGTTCCCTCCCCGGCGAGAGCGGGAGAAGCGAGACCCAGTACTTC. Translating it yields CASSSLPGESGRSETQYF.

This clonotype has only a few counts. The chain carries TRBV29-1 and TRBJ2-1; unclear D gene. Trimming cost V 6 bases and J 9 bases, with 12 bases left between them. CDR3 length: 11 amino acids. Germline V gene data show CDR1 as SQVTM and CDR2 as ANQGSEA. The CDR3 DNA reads TGCAGCGTGCACAATGGAGTTGAGCAGTTCTTC. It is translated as CSVHNGVEQFF.

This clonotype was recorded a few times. In DNA, the CDR3 is TGCAGTGTTACGCGGCCCCCCCGTACGCAGTATTTT. It is translated as CSVTRPPRTQYF. The rearrangement uses TRBV20-1 and TRBJ2-3; no reliable D call. From germline, CDR1 is DFQATT and CDR2 SNEGSKA (reference sequence). Between the trimmed V and J ends, which lost 7 bases and 8 bases, there was a span of 16 bases. The CDR3 has 12 amino acids.

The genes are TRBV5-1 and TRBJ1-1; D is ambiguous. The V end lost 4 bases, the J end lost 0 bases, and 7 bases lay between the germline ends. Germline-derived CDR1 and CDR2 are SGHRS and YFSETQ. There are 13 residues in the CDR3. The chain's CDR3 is CASSREVNTEAFF. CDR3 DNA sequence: TGCGCCAGCAGCAGGGAAGTGAACACTGAAGCTTTCTTT.

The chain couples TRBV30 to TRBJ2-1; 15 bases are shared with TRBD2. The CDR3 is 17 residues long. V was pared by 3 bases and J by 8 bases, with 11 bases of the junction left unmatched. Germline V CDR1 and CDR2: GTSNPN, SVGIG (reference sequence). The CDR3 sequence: CAWRGRWTSGRADEQFF. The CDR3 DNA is TGTGCCTGGAGGGGGCGTTGGACTAGCGGGAGGGCGGATGAGCAGTTCTTC.

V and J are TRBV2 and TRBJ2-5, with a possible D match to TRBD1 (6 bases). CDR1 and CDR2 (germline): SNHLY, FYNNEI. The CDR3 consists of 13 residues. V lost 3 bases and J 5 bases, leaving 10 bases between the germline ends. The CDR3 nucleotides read TGTGCCAGCAGTGAGGAGCAGGGGGAGACCCAGTACTTC. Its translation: CASSEEQGETQYF.

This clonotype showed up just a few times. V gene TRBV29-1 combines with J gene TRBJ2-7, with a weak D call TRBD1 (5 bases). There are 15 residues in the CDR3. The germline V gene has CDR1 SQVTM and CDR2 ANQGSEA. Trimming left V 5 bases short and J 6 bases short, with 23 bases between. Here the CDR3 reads CSVQQAARGGGEQYF. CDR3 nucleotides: TGCAGCGTTCAACAGGCTGCCCGTGGTGGCGGCGAGCAGTACTTC.

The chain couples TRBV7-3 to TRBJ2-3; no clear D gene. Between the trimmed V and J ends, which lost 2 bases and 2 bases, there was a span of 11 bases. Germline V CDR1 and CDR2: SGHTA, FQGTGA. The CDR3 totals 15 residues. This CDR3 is CASSLRGENTDTQYF. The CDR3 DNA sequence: TGTGCCAGCAGCTTACGTGGGGAAAACACAGATACGCAGTATTTT. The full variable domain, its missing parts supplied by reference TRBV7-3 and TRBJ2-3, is GAGVSQTPSNKVTEKGKYVELRCDPISGHTALYWYRQSLGQGPEFLIYFQGTGAADDSGLPNDRFFAVRPEGSVSTLKIQRTERGDSAVYLCASSLRGENTDTQYFGPGTRLTVL.

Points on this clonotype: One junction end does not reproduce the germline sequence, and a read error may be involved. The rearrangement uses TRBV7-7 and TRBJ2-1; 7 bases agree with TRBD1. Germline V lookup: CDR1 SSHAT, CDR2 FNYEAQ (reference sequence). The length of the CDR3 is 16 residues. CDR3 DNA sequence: TGTGCTAGCAGCTTAGGGGACAGCCCCATCTACAATGAGCAGTTCTTC. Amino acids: CASSLGDSPIYNEQFF.

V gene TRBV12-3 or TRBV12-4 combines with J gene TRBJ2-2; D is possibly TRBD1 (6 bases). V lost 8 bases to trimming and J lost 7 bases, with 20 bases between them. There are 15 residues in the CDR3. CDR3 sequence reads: CASSWKQGIVGELFF. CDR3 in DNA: TGTGCCAGCTCATGGAAACAGGGAATTGTCGGGGAGCTGTTTTTT.

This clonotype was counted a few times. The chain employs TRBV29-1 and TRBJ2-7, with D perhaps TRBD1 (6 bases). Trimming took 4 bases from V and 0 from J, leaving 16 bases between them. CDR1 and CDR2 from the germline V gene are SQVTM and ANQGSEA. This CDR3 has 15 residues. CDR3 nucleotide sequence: TGCAGCGTTGTAGGTTCAGGGGCCCTCTCCTACGAGCAGTACTTC. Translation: CSVVGSGALSYEQYF.

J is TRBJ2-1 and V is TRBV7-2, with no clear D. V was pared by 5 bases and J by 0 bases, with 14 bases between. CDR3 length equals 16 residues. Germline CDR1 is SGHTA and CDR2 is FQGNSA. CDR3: CASSLHRLSSYNEQFF. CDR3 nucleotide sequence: TGTGCCAGCAGCCTACACAGACTGAGCTCCTACAATGAGCAGTTCTTC.

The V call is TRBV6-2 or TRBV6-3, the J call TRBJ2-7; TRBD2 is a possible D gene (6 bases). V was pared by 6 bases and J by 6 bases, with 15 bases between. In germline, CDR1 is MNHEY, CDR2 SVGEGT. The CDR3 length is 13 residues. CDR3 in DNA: TGTGCCAGCAGCCTTAGCCGGAGGGGCGAGCAGTACTTC. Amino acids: CASSLSRRGEQYF.

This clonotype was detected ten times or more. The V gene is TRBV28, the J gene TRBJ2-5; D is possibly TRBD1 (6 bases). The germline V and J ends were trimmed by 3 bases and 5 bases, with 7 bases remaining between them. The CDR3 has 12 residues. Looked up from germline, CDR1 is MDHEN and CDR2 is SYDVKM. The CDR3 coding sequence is TGTGCCAGCAGTTTCCAGGGGGAGACCCAGTACTTC. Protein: CASSFQGETQYF.

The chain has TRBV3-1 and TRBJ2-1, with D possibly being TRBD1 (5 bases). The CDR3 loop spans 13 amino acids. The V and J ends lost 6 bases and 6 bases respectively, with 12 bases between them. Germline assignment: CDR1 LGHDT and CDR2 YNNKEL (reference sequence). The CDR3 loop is CASSFNRRNEQFF. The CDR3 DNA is TGTGCCAGCAGTTTCAACAGGCGCAATGAGCAGTTCTTC.